This TCR beta chain derives from a study of blood T cell repertoires in COVID-19. Germline values: CDR1 SGHAT, CDR2 FQNNGV. The CDR3 is 15 residues long. Trimming took off 7 bases at V and 4 bases at J, with 17 bases between the two ends. TCRdb's copy holds only in-frame clones and misses some; the assay was immunoSEQ multiplex PCR. The sample consists of some 160,000 clones, 65% to 85% of them appearing once. Material for sequencing was peripheral blood. The sequence came from a man between 65 and 85 years old with active or convalescent COVID-19. V gene TRBV11-2 combines with J gene TRBJ2-1; D is perhaps TRBD1 (5 bases). CDR3 loop: CASIRQRSLYNEQFF. The CDR3, as DNA: TGTGCCAGCATCCGACAGAGGTCCTTATACAATGAGCAGTTCTTC.